These T cell receptor beta chains were read from a single sample in a study of cytomegalovirus exposure and HLA in healthy donors. Method: immunoSEQ multiplex PCR; TCRdb's copy keeps in-frame clones and lacks some. Of more than 100,000 clones in the sample, 66% were seen once. Source material: PBMCs. The source is a man younger than 30 in good health and CMV-seronegative. Both conserved end residues are part of each CDR3. Each record gives: V gene, clone size, D gene, CDR3 protein. The D gene is left open where the match is weak. Only some rows state a clone size, as once, few, many or a class for expanded clones.

TRBV5-4,.,.,CASSFGDSPYEQYF
TRBV9,few,.,CASSVDSSHYNEQFF
TRBV6-1,.,TRBD2,CASRGAGGSSYEQYF
TRBV30,once,TRBD1,CAWSSGTGLNTEAFF
TRBV6-5,few,TRBD1,CASSSGQGYTGELFF
TRBV28,.,TRBD1,CASSQPGQGANEQYF
TRBV6-1,.,TRBD1,CASSPRDRGREQFF
TRBV7-8,.,.,CASSLGRLAKNIQYF
TRBV5-1,.,TRBD2,CASSQRLASGGGEQFF
TRBV19,.,.,CASSMKGSRGYTF
TRBV7-9,.,TRBD2,CASSLEAGGPGEQFF
TRBV7-8,few,.,CASSLEVQRPGPFF
TRBV30,.,.,CAWKGDYGYPF
TRBV5-1,once,.,CASSPGLYGYTF
TRBV6-5,.,TRBD2,CASRPGLAVSYEQYF
TRBV6-4,.,.,CASSGQGEPYNEQFF
TRBV10-2,.,TRBD1,CASSEQGAIYEQYF
TRBV21-1,.,.,CASSNRGFSNQPQHF
TRBV29-1,.,TRBD1,CSVRDRRCEQYF
TRBV29-1,.,TRBD1,CSVVGQGSSSYEQYF
TRBV11-2,.,TRBD1,CASSSQTGVGEKLFF
TRBV7-2,.,TRBD1,CASSSGTGGTNYGYTF
TRBV5-4,.,.,CASSSSVGSGYTF
TRBV5-4,.,TRBD2,CASSGGGAGATDTQYF
TRBV18,.,.,CASSPTPNYGYTF